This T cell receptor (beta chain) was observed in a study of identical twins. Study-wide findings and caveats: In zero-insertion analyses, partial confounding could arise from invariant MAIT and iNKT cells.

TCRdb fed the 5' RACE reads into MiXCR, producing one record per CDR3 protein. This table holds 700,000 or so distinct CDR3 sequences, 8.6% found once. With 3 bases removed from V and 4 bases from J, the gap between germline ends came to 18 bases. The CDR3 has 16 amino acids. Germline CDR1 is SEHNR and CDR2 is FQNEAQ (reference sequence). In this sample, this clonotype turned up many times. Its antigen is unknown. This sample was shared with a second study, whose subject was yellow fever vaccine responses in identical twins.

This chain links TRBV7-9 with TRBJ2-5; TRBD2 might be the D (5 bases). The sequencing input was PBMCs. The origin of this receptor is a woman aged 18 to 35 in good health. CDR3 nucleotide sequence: TGTGCCAGCAGCTTTGGAGGCACCCGGTGGGGAGAGACCCAGTACTTC. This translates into CASSFGGTRWGETQYF.